This paragraph reports one T cell receptor beta chain. The antigen is unknown. CDR3 length: 15 residues. V was shortened by 2 bases and J by 5 bases, with 16 bases between the two germline ends. Germline CDR1 and CDR2: SGHNT and YENEEA. Profiling relied on immunoSEQ multiplex PCR, and the TCRdb table lists in-frame clones only, not all of them. The top ten clones hold about 14% of a sample with 2,000 or so clones, approximately 23% of them seen once. This sample was included in a study of T cells in localized non-small cell lung cancer. Study outcomes and limitations: There was higher T cell clonality in uninvolved adjacent lung than in tumor, and it was highest there.

The V call is TRBV11-3, the J call TRBJ2-7; D gene ambiguous. Sequencing used normal lung tissue next to the tumor, obtained before any cancer treatment. This TCR derives from a female donor at least 60 years old with stage II lung adenocarcinoma. CDR3 DNA: TGTGCCAGCAGCTTAATTGCCGGCAGGTCTGACGAGCAGTACTTC. This sequence encodes CASSLIAGRSDEQYF. The full variable domain, its missing parts supplied by reference TRBV11-3 and TRBJ2-7, is EAGVVQSPRYKIIEKKQPVAFWCNPISGHNTLYWYLQNLGQGPELLIRYENEEAVDDSQLPKDRFSAERLKGVDSTLKIQPAELGDSAVYLCASSLIAGRSDEQYFGPGTRLTVT.